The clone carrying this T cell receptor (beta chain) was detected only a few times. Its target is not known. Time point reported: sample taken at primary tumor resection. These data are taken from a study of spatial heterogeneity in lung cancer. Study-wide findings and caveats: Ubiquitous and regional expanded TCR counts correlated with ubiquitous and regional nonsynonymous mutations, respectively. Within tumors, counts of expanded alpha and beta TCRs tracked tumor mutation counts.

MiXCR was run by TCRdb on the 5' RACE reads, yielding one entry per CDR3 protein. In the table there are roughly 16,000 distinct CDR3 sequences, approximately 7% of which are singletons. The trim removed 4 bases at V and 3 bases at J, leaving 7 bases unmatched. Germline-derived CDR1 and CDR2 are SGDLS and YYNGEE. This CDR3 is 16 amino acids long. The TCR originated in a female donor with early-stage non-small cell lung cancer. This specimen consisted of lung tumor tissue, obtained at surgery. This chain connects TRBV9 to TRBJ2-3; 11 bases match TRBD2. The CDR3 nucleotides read TGTGCCAGCAGCCTTAGCGGGGGGGTACGGACAGATACGCAGTATTTT. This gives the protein CASSLSGGVRTDTQYF.